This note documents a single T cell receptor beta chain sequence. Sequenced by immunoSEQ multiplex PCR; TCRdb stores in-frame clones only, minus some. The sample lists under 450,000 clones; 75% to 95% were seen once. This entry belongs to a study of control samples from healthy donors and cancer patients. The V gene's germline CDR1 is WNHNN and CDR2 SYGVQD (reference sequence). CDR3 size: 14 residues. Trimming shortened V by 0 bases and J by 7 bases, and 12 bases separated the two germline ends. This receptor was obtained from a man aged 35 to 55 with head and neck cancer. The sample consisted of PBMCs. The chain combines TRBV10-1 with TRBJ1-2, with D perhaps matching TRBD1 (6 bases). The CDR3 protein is CASSESKQGGGYTF. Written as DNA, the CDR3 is TGCGCCAGCAGTGAGTCGAAACAGGGAGGTGGCTACACCTTC.